This entry describes one TCR beta chain. Profiled with immunoSEQ multiplex PCR; TCRdb holds only in-frame clones, not every one. The sample lists tens of thousands of clones, over 80% seen once, with over 3% in the top ten. The V end lost 5 bases, the J end lost 2 bases, and 10 bases lay between the germline ends. CDR3 length: 13 residues. CDR1 and CDR2 (germline): GTSNPN, SVGIG (reference sequence). The data originate from a study of PD-1 blockade in classical Hodgkin lymphoma. Time point specified: cycle 4 day 1 (C4D1), after 5 to 7 weeks of nivolumab. Each patient relapsed following autologous stem cell transplantation, and prior brentuximab vedotin exposure differed. Negative magnetic selection isolated CD4+ T cells from thawed PBMCs.

The rearrangement joins TRBV30 to TRBJ1-3; the D is unclear. Sample: CD4+ T cells from blood, taken before the fourth cycle of nivolumab. The source of this sequence is a human donor with classical Hodgkin lymphoma. The CDR3 region is CAWDEGTGNTIYF. The CDR3 DNA follows: TGTGCCTGGGACGAAGGGACTGGAAACACCATATATTTT. The variable domain in full, with the rest retrieved from reference TRBV30 and TRBJ1-3, is SQTIHQWPATLVQPVGSPLSLECTVEGTSNPNLYWYRQAAGRGLQLLFYSVGIGQISSEVPQNLSASRPQDRQFILSSKKLLLSDSGFYLCAWDEGTGNTIYFGEGSWLTVV.